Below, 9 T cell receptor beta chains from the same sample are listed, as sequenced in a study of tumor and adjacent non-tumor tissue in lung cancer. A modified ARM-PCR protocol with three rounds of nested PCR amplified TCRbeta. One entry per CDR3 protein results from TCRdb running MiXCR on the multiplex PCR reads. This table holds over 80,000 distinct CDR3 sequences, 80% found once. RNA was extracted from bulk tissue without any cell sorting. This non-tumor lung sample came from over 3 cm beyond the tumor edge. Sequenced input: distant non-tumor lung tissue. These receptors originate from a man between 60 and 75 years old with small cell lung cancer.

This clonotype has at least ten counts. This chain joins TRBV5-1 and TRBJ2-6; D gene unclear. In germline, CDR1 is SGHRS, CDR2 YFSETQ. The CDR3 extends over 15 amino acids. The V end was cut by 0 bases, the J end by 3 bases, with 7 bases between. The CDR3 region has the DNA TGCGCCAGCAGCTTGGTGCTCGGTGGGGCCAACGTCCTGACTTTC. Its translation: CASSLVLGGANVLTF.

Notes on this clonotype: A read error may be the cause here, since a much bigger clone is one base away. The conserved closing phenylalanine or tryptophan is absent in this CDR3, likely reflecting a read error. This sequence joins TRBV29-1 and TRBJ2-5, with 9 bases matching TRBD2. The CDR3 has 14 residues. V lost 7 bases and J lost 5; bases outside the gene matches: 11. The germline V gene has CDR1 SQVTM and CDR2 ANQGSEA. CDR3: CSAVSGSNVETQYS. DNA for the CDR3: TGCAGCGCTGTTAGCGGGAGTAACGTGGAGACCCAGTACTCC.

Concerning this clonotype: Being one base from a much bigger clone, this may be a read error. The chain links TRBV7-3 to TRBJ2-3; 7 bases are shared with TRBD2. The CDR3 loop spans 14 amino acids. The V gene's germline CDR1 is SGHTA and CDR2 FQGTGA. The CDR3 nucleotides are TGTGCCAGCAGCGGGGGGGGGTTCACAGATACGGAGTATTTT. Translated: CASSGGGFTDTEYF.

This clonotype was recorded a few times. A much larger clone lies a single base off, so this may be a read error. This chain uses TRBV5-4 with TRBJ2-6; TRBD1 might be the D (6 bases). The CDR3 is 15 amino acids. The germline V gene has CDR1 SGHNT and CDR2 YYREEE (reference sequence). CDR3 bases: TGTGCCAGCAGCTTGGCCGCTGTACAGGGTGACGTCCTGATTTTC. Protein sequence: CASSLAAVQGDVLIF. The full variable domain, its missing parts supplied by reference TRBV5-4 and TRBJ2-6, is ETGVTQSPTHLIKTRGQQVTLRCSSQSGHNTVSWYQQALGQGPQFIFQYYREEENGRGNFPPRFSGLQFPNYSSELNVNALELDDSALYLCASSLAAVQGDVLIFGAGSRLTVL.

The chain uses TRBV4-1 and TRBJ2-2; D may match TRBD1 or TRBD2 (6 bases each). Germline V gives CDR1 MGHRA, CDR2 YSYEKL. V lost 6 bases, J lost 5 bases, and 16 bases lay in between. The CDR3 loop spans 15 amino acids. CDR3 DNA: TGCGCCAGCAGAAGGAGGGGGGTCTATACCGGGGAGCTGTTTTTT. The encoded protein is CASRRRGVYTGELFF.

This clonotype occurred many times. CDR3 protein: CASSLYTDTQYF. In nucleotides, the CDR3 is TGTGCCAGCAGCTTATACACAGATACGCAGTATTTT. V is TRBV7-9 and J is TRBJ2-3; D ambiguous. The CDR3 runs 12 residues. CDR1 SEHNR and CDR2 FQNEAQ come from the germline V gene (reference sequence). V gave up 2 bases and J gave up 2 bases, with 2 bases separating them.

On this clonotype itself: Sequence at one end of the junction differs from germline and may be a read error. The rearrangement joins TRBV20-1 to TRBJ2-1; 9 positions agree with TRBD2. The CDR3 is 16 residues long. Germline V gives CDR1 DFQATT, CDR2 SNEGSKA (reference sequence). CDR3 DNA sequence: TGCAATGCTAGTGAAGCTAGCGGGATAAGGGTCAATGAGCAGTTCTTC. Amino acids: CNASEASGIRVNEQFF.

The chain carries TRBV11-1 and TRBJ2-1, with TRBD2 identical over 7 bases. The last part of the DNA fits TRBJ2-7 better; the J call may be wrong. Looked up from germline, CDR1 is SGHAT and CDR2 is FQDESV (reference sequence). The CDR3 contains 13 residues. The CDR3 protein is CASRVAGVTEQYF. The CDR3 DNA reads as TGTGCCAGCAGGGTAGCGGGTGTAACTGAGCAGTACTTC.

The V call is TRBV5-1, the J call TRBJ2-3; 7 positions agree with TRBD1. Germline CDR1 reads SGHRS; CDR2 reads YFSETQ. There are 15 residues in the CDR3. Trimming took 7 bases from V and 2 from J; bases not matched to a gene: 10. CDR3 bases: TGCGCCAGCCGCCCCGTTGGACAGGTCACAGATACGCAGTATTTT. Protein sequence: CASRPVGQVTDTQYF.